The sequence of this TCR beta chain was determined in a study of identical twins. The CDR3 loop spans 16 amino acids. Unmatched junction bases numbered 13, after V lost 5 bases and J lost 5 bases. Germline V gives CDR1 MDHEN, CDR2 SYDVKM. TCRdb reanalysed the 5' RACE reads using MiXCR and keeps one entry per CDR3 protein. The sample has more than 400,000 distinct CDR3 sequences; around 15% are singletons. The sample was also reused in another study, on yellow fever vaccine responses in identical twins.

Sequencing was done on a sample of CD4+ T cells sorted from blood. The gene calls are TRBV28 and TRBJ2-3; TRBD1 aligns across 7 bases. This clonotype was obtained from a woman aged 18-30 years in good health. CDR3 protein: CASSNLGTDGGDTQYF. The CDR3 nucleotides read TGTGCCAGCAGTAACCTCGGGACAGATGGGGGAGATACGCAGTATTTT. Full variable domain (rest looked up from reference TRBV28 and TRBJ2-3): DVKVTQSSRYLVKRTGEKVFLECVQDMDHENMFWYRQDPGLGLRLIYFSYDVKMKEKGDIPEGYSVSREKKERFSLILESASTNQTSMYLCASSNLGTDGGDTQYFGPGTRLTVL.